The subject of this entry is one T cell receptor beta chain. This entry is derived from a study of blood T cell repertoires in COVID-19. The table came from immunoSEQ multiplex PCR; TCRdb's copy has only in-frame clones and leaves some out. The sample gives 250,000 to 400,000 clones, roughly 90% of which show up once; 2.5% to 3% is in the top ten. The CDR3 totals 14 residues. The V end was cut by 0 bases, the J end by 8 bases, with 14 bases between. CDR1 SGHRS and CDR2 YFSETQ come from the germline V gene. The sequencing sample was made of peripheral blood. The J gene is TRBJ1-2, the V gene TRBV5-1; D is possibly TRBD1 (6 bases). This clonotype originated in a woman under 40 with COVID-19, enrolled during active disease. CDR3 in DNA: TGCGCCAGCAGCTTGGGGGCTCAGGGGTACGGCTACACCTTC. This codes for CASSLGAQGYGYTF.